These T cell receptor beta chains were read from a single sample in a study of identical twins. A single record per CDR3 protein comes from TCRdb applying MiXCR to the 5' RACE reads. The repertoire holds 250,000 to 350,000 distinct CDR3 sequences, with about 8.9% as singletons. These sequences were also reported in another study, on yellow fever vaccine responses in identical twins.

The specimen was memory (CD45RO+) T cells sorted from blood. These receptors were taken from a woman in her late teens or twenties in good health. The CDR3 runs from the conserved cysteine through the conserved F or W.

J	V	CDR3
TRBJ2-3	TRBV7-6	CASSSLAGEGTQYF
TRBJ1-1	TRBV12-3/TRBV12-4	CASRGDGSWTAEAFF
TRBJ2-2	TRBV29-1	CSVGREGELFF
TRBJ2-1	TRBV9	CAGSAISGTYNEQFF
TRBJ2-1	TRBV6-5	CASSYERQVRAYNEQFF
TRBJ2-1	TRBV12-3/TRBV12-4	CASRSSGSGNNEQFF
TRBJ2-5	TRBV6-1	CASSKTSGRRPGETQYF
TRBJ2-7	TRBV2	CASSGTRGNEQYF
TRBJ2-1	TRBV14	CASSPQKALAGSLYNEQFF
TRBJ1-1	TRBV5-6	CASSLVGTLDREAFF
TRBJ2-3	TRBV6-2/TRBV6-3	CASRKTSGSKDTQYF